The subject of this entry is one T cell receptor beta chain. Its target antigen remains unknown. Within one base of it there is no much larger clone, and no base qualities were kept. The CDR3 holds 13 amino acids from the cysteine to the phenylalanine. This entry keeps only the CDR3 DNA: 39 bases, framed from base 1. According to the germline V gene, CDR1 reads SGHRS and CDR2 reads YFSETQ. Relative to germline, V is missing 4 bases and J is missing 14 bases, with 12 bases of the junction outside any gene match. Each donor gave one peripheral blood draw, roughly 120 mL on average, collected into heparinised tubes. A BD FACSAria II and a panel including CD45RO, CCR7, CD25, CD127, CD95 and CD27 were used to sort naive, central memory, regulatory and stem cell-like memory CD4+ T cells. Purity was above 95% for every sorted population. PBMCs were isolated right away by Lymphoprep density gradient centrifugation and were stained directly, without culture. To minimize batch effects, samples were stained and sorted in pairs, one healthy donor with one patient per experiment.

This specimen comes from a study of beta chain features in type 1 diabetes listed by TCRdb under 2018. Regarding the complete study: Mean age, gender distribution, total cell number and subset yield did not differ between patients and healthy donors. A total of about 100,000,000 sorted cells were examined across all samples, and RNA yield correlated strongly with the number of cells per subset. The study compared TCRB repertoires of sorted circulating CD4+ T cell subsets between recently diagnosed type 1 diabetes patients and matched healthy donors. Regulatory and stem cell-like memory subsets were isolated from only 8 patients and roughly 8 healthy donors, whereas naive and central memory subsets came from all 30 or so donors. Results the study describes overall, beyond this receptor: HLA sub-analyses involved small numbers of individuals, so any influence of HLA type on TCRB rearrangement remained unresolved. Shorter templates might be favored by PCR, yet because patient and control samples were amplified and corrected together, any such skew would affect both groups equally. Type 1 diabetes patients showed a moderate but significant shortening of TCRB CDR3 length in all four CD4+ subsets. Sequencing cDNA rather than genomic DNA could over-represent highly expressing activated cells, although activation and CD3 levels did not differ between groups. At VDJ recombination sites, type 1 diabetes patients had fewer insertions and more deleted nucleotides, which implies abnormalities in thymic rearrangement. The naive, central memory and regulatory TCRB repertoires appeared to resemble one another more closely among patients than among healthy donors.

The High Capacity cDNA Reverse Transcription Kit was used to reverse transcribe all of the isolated RNA, meaning that expressed TCRB transcripts were what got sequenced. Deep immunoSEQ sequencing was applied to naive, central memory and regulatory T cell samples, giving an average of roughly 3.5 million total reads per sample. After sorted cells were lysed in RLT buffer, RNA was extracted with DNase-treated RNeasy Micro or Mini kits, with the choice depending on cell number. To prevent cross-contamination, every cell subset was processed on its own, while patient and healthy donor samples were processed together. The immunoSEQ multiplex PCR was used to amplify TCRB sequences from cDNA, generating 87-bp fragments that spanned the CDR3 region. The amplicons were sequenced using the Illumina HiSeq platform. The study's own analysis went as follows. Synthetic template baselines were used to correct PCR bias computationally, reads within Hamming distance 2 were collapsed together, and singletons that could not be merged were discarded. Reads were aligned to IMGT to assign V, D and J genes, CDR3 length, and insertions or deletions at six rearrangement sites. Within each subset, clonotype counts were normalized to sorted cell number, after which true diversity and Gini coefficients were computed with the tcR R package. The overlap coefficient, calculated on TCRB nucleotide sequences, was used to measure repertoire sharing. Out-of-frame TCRB sequences from naive cells were analyzed to stand in for the pre-selection repertoire. As stored in TCRdb, this immuneACCESS dataset retains in-frame rearrangements with V and J assigned. A fraction of the clones does not appear; measured against another copy, unresolved V genes explain less than half of the discrepancy, and the remainder lacks a known reason. The V and J calls and clone size were taken over from that table, and D and trimming were inferred from the DNA. The sample table shows hundreds of thousands of clones, and roughly 13% are seen once. The ten most abundant clones make up approximately 0.022% of the sample.

The TCR sequence derives from a man aged 18 to 29 with type 1 diabetes. The V and J segments used are TRBV5-1 and TRBJ1-2; the junction holds 9 bases that match TRBD1. Sequencing input: naive CD4+ T cells from blood. This specimen's cell subset or site label, per the study, means: true naive CD4+ T cells. The CDR3 sequence is CASSATGGASRTF. The DNA sequence is TGCGCCAGCAGCGCAACAGGGGGCGCGTCTAGGACCTTC.